This T cell receptor beta chain derives from a study of cytomegalovirus exposure and HLA in healthy donors. This CDR3 has 16 amino acids. Losses at the gene ends were 4 bases for V and 2 bases for J; bases not matched to a gene: 10. Germline V CDR1 and CDR2: SGHNT, YYREEE (reference sequence). The PCR ran on 60 Vbeta and 13 Jbeta primers. Repertoires were generated with immunoSEQ multiplex PCR, while TCRdb's copy carries only in-frame clones and drops some. The table includes 130,000 to 150,000 clones, approximately 81% detected once. The sequencing input was PBMCs. This clonotype was obtained from a woman between 35 and 50 years old in good health and CMV-seropositive. The chain recombines TRBV5-4 with TRBJ2-3; 7 bases are shared with TRBD2. The CDR3 reads CASSQDFAGATDTQYF. The CDR3 DNA reads TGTGCCAGCAGCCAAGATTTTGCGGGAGCCACAGATACGCAGTATTTT.